What follows describes a single T cell receptor (beta chain). Its antigen remains unidentified. TCRdb re-analysed the 5' RACE reads in MiXCR, keeping a single row per CDR3 protein. The repertoire holds about 430,000 distinct CDR3 sequences, with roughly a sixth as singletons. The sample originates from a study of T cells after yellow fever vaccination. On the study more broadly: Libraries from low-cell-number fractions were prepared with the SMART-Seq v4 Ultra Low Input RNA kit. Regarding the study as a whole: Shared CD4/CD8 clonotypes were a small share, likely from convergent recombination. Post-booster repertoires again held most primary-vaccination clones (roughly 95% CD4, over 80% CD8). Weaker, the secondary response peaked sooner, at day 5 versus 15.

V was shortened by 0 bases and J by 8 bases, with 11 bases between the two germline ends. Germline V gene lookup returns CDR1 SGDLS and CDR2 YYNGEE. The CDR3 runs to 13 residues. The chain uses TRBV9 and TRBJ1-1; D remains ambiguous. The clonotype was recovered from a man between 18 and 29 years old who received the YFV17D yellow fever vaccine. The material sequenced was PBMCs, taken before the yellow fever booster vaccination. The DNA for the CDR3 is TGTGCCAGCAGCGTAGGATACCCCACCGAAGCTTTCTTT. This translates into CASSVGYPTEAFF.